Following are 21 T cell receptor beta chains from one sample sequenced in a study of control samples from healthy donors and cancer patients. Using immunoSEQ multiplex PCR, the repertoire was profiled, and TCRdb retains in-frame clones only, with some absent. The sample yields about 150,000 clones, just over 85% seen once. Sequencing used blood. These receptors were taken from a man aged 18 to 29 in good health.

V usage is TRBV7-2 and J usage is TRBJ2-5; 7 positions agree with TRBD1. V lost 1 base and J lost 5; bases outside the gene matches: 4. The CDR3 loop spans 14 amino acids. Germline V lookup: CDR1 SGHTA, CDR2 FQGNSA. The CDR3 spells CASSLEGAAETQYF. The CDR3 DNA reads TGTGCCAGCAGCTTAGAGGGGGCGGCGGAGACCCAGTACTTC.

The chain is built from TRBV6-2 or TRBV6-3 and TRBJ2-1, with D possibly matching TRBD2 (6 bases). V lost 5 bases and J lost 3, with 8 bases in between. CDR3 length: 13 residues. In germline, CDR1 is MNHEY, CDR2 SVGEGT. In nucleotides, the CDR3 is TGTGCCAGCAGTCGGACTAACTACAATGAGCAGTTCTTC. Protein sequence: CASSRTNYNEQFF.

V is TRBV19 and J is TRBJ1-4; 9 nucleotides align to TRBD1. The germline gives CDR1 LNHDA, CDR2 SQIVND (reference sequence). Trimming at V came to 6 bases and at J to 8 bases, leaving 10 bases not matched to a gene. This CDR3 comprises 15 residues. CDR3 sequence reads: CASSADGTGREKLFF. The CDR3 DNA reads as TGTGCCAGTAGCGCCGACGGGACAGGGCGAGAAAAACTGTTTTTT.

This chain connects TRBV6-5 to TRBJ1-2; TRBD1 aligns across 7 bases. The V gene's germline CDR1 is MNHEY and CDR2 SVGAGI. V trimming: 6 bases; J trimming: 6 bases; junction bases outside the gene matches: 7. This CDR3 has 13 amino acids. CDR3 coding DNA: TGTGCCAGCAGCCTCATGACAGGGAATGGCTACACCTTC. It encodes CASSLMTGNGYTF.

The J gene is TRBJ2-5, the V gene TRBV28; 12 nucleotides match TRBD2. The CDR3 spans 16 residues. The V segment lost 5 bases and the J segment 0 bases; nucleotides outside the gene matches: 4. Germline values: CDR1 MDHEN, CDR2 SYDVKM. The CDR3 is CASSTGLAGYQETQYF. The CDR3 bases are TGTGCCAGCAGTACTGGACTAGCGGGGTACCAAGAGACCCAGTACTTC.

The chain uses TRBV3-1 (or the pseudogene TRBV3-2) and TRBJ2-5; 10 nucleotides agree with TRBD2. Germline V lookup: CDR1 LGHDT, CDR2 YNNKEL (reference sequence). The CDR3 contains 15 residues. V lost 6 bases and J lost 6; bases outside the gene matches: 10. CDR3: CASSLLAGVVQTQYF. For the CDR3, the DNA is TGTGCCAGCAGTCTTCTAGCGGGGGTCGTGCAGACCCAGTACTTC.

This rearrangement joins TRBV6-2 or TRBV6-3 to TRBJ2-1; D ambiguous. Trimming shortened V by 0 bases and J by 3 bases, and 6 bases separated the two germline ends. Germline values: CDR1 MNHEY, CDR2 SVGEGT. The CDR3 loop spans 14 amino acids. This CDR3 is CASSYSNYYNEQFF. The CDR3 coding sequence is TGTGCCAGCAGTTACTCGAATTACTACAATGAGCAGTTCTTC.

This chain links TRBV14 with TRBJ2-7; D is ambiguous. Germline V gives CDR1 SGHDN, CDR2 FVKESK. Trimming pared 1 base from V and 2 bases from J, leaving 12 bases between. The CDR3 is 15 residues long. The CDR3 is CASSQARGSAYEQYF. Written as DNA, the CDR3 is TGTGCCAGCAGCCAAGCTAGAGGCAGCGCCTACGAGCAGTACTTC. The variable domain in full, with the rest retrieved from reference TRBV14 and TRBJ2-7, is EAGVTQFPSHSVIEKGQTVTLRCDPISGHDNLYWYRRVMGKEIKFLLHFVKESKQDESGMPNNRFLAERTGGTYSTLKVQPAELEDSGVYFCASSQARGSAYEQYFGPGTRLTVT.

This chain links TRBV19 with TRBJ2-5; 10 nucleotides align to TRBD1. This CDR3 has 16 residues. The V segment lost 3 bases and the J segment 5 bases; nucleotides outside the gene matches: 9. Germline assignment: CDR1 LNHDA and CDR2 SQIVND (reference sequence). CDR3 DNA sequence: TGTGCCAGTAGTATTCCCCGGACAGGGGGGACGGAGACCCAGTACTTC. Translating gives CASSIPRTGGTETQYF.

This CDR3 is CASSLSGGGGYEQYF. Written as DNA, the CDR3 is TGTGCCAGTAGTCTTTCGGGGGGCGGAGGGTACGAGCAGTACTTC. The rearrangement links TRBV19 to TRBJ2-7; D is perhaps TRBD2 (7 bases). The CDR3 extends over 15 amino acids. With 5 bases removed from V and 4 bases from J, the gap between germline ends came to 18 bases. Germline CDR1 and CDR2: LNHDA and SQIVND (reference sequence).

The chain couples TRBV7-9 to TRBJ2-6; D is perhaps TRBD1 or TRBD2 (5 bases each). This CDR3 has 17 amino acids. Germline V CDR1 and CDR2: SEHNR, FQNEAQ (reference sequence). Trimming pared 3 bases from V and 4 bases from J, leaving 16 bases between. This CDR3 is CASSFRGSGQGANVLTF. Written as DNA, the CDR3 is TGTGCCAGCAGCTTTAGAGGGTCGGGGCAGGGGGCCAACGTCCTGACTTTC.

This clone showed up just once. CDR3 region: CASSQDGGVRRSTQYF. CDR3 sequence (DNA): TGTGCCAGCAGCCAAGACGGGGGGGTCCGTCGTAGTACGCAGTATTTT. The chain joins TRBV3-1 (or the pseudogene TRBV3-2) to TRBJ2-3; 8 bases match TRBD2. The germline V gene encodes CDR1 LGHDT and CDR2 YNNKEL (reference sequence). The CDR3 loop spans 16 amino acids. V trimming: 0 bases; J trimming: 8 bases; junction bases outside the gene matches: 10.

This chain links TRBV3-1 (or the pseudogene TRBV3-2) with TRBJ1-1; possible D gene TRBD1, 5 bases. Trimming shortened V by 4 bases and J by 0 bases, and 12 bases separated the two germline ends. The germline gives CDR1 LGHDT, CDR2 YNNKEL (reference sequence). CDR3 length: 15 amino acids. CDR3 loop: CASSPRGTVNTEAFF. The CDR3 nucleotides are TGTGCCAGCAGCCCCCGCGGGACCGTGAACACTGAAGCTTTCTTT.

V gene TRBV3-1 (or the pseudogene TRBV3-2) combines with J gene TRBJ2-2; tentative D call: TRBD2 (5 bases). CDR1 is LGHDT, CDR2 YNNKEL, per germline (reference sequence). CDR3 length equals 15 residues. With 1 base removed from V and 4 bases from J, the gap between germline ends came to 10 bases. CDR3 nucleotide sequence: TGTGCCAGCAGCCAAGTACTAGAAACCACCGGGGAGCTGTTTTTT. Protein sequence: CASSQVLETTGELFF.

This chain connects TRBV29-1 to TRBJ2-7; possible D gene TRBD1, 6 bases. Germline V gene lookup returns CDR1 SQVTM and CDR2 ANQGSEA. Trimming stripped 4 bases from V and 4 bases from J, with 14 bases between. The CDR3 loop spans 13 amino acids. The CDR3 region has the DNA TGCAGCGTTGGTTGGCCACAGGGATACGAGCAGTACTTC. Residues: CSVGWPQGYEQYF.

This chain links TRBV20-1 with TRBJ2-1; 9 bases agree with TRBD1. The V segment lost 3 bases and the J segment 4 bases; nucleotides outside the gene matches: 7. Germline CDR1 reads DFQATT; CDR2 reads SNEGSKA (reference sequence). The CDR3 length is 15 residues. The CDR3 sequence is CSASPGQGYYNEQFF. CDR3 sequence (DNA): TGCAGTGCTAGTCCGGGACAGGGTTATTACAATGAGCAGTTCTTC.

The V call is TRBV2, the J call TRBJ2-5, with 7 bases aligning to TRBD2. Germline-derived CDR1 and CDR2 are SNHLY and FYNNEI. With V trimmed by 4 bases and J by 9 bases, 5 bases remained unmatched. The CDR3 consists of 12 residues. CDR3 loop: CASSVGREAQYF. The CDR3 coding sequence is TGTGCCAGCAGTGTGGGACGGGAGGCCCAGTACTTC.

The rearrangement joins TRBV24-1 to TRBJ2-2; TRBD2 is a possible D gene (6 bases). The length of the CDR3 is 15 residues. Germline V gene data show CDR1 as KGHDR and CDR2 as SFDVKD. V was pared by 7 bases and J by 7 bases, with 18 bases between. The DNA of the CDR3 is TGTGCCACCAGGGGTCCCCGGGACTTGGACGGGGAGCTGTTTTTT. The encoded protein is CATRGPRDLDGELFF.

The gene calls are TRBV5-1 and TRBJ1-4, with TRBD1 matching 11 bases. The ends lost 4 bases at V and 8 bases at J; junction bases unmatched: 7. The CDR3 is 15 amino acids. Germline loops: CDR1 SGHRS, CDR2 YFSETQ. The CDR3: CASSLQGQGGEKLFF. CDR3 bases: TGCGCCAGCAGCCTGCAGGGACAGGGGGGAGAAAAACTGTTTTTT.

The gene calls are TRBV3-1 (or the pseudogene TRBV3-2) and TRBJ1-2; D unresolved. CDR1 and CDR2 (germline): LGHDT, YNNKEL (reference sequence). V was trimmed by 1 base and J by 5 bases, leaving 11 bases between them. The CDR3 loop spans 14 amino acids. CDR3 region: CASSQGWASYGYTF. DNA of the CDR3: TGTGCCAGCAGCCAAGGTTGGGCTTCTTATGGCTACACCTTC.

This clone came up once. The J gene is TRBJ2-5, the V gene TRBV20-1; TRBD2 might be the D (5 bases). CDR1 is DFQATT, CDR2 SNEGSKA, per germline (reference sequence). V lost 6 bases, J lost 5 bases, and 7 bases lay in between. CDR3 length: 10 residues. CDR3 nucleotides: TGCAGTGCCGGGGAGGAGACCCAGTACTTC. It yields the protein CSAGEETQYF.